This T cell receptor beta chain was documented in a study of T cell responses to AZD1222 COVID-19 vaccine. The CDR3 has 13 residues. Deletions cut 2 bases from V and 0 bases from J, with 4 bases between. Germline CDR1 and CDR2: MNHNY and SVGAGI (reference sequence). TCRdb's table, derived via immunoSEQ multiplex PCR, lists solely in-frame clones and lacks some. The sample lists over 100,000 clones, around 91% occurring once. The origin of this receptor is an adult in good health. The V gene is TRBV6-6, the J gene TRBJ1-1, with D hard to call. The input for sequencing was peripheral blood, taken on day 0 of AZD1222 vaccination. CDR3 loop: CASSYLMNTEAFF. The CDR3 region has the DNA TGTGCCAGCAGTTACCTCATGAACACTGAAGCTTTCTTT.